This entry lists 26 T cell receptor beta chains sequenced from one sample in a study of somatic mutations in cytotoxic T cells in rheumatoid arthritis. Repertoires were generated with immunoSEQ multiplex PCR, while TCRdb's copy carries only in-frame clones and drops some. This repertoire shows 20,000 or so clones, less than 85% found once; its top ten account for about 7%. Sequencing used CD8+ T cells sorted from blood. The source of these receptors is a woman aged 35 to 49 with rheumatoid arthritis.

There are a few counts of this clone. The chain has TRBV20-1 and TRBJ2-7; no reliable D call. V lost 1 base to trimming and J lost 4 bases, with 5 bases between them. This CDR3 contains 11 residues. Germline loops: CDR1 DFQATT, CDR2 SNEGSKA (reference sequence). The CDR3 loop reads CSARGVYEQYF. CDR3 DNA sequence: TGCAGTGCTAGAGGCGTATACGAGCAGTACTTC.

J is TRBJ1-5 and V is TRBV7-6, with D possibly being TRBD1 (6 bases). CDR1 is SGHVS and CDR2 is FNYEAQ in the germline V gene. The V end was cut by 5 bases, the J end by 4 bases, with 9 bases between. There are 13 residues in the CDR3. The CDR3 region is CASSGGQNQPQHF. As DNA, the CDR3 is TGTGCCAGCAGCGGGGGACAAAATCAGCCCCAGCATTTT.

This chain joins TRBV4-1 and TRBJ2-2; D might be TRBD2 (7 bases). Germline V gene sequence: CDR1 MGHRA, CDR2 YSYEKL. V lost 8 bases and J lost 3, with 10 bases in between. The CDR3 totals 13 residues. The CDR3 coding sequence is TGCGCCAGCGGGGGGGCTGACACCGGGGAGCTGTTTTTT. Translated, it gives CASGGADTGELFF.

The chain couples TRBV7-9 to TRBJ2-1, with 7 bases fitting TRBD1. V dropped 5 bases and J dropped 15; count of bases not matched to a gene: 16. This CDR3 is built from 14 residues. Germline-derived CDR1 and CDR2 are SEHNR and FQNEAQ (reference sequence). The CDR3 is CASSPRDRPLKWFF. For the CDR3, the DNA is TGTGCCAGCAGCCCTCGGGACAGACCCCTTAAATGGTTCTTC.

V gene TRBV9 combines with J gene TRBJ2-5; D is perhaps TRBD2 (5 bases). Trimming took off 2 bases at V and 1 base at J, with 9 bases between the two ends. This CDR3 has 14 residues. Germline V gene lookup returns CDR1 SGDLS and CDR2 YYNGEE. This CDR3 is CASSVEGTQETQYF. The DNA of the CDR3 is TGTGCCAGCAGCGTCGAGGGAACCCAAGAGACCCAGTACTTC. The complete variable domain, with remaining parts taken from reference TRBV9 and TRBJ2-5, reads DSGVTQTPKHLITATGQRVTLRCSPRSGDLSVYWYQQSLDQGLQFLIQYYNGEERAKGNILERFSAQQFPDLHSELNLSSLELGDSALYFCASSVEGTQETQYFGPGTRLLVL.

V usage is TRBV6-5 and J usage is TRBJ2-2; no reliable D call. Trimming pared 2 bases from V and 6 bases from J, leaving 7 bases between. CDR1 and CDR2 (germline): MNHEY, SVGAGI. There are 13 residues in the CDR3. The CDR3 spells CASSYIRAGELFF. Written as DNA, the CDR3 is TGTGCCAGCAGTTACATTCGTGCCGGGGAGCTGTTTTTT.

Only a few counts were recorded for this clone. The V gene is TRBV30, the J gene TRBJ1-1; 8 bases align to TRBD1. The germline V gene encodes CDR1 GTSNPN and CDR2 SVGIG (reference sequence). With V trimmed by 5 bases and J by 8 bases, 7 bases remained unmatched. The length of the CDR3 is 12 residues. The CDR3 here is CAWFRGRTEAFF. The CDR3 region has the DNA TGTGCCTGGTTCAGGGGGCGGACAGAAGCTTTCTTT.

This chain uses TRBV13 with TRBJ1-2; weak D call: TRBD1 (6 bases). The CDR3 length is 13 residues. Trimming took 5 bases from V and 2 from J, leaving 9 bases between them. Germline V gene sequence: CDR1 PRHDT, CDR2 FYEKMQ (reference sequence). The CDR3 sequence: CASSLQGNYGYTF. The CDR3 bases are TGTGCCAGCAGCCTACAGGGAAACTATGGCTACACCTTC. The entire variable domain, with the rest obtained from reference TRBV13 and TRBJ1-2, is as follows: AAGVIQSPRHLIKEKRETATLKCYPIPRHDTVYWYQQGPGQDPQFLISFYEKMQSDKGSIPDRFSAQQFSDYHSELNMSSLELGDSALYFCASSLQGNYGYTFGSGTRLTVV.

For the CDR3, the DNA is TGTGCCTGGAAGGAGCGGGGGACCGGGGAGCTGTTTTTT. This sequence encodes CAWKERGTGELFF. This chain links TRBV30 with TRBJ2-2; 8 bases match TRBD2. V gave up 4 bases and J gave up 5 bases; unmatched junction bases: 3. The CDR3 covers 13 residues. Germline V gene sequence: CDR1 GTSNPN, CDR2 SVGIG (reference sequence).

This clone appeared once. The rearrangement links TRBV4-1 to TRBJ2-7; D may be TRBD1 (6 bases). Trimming left V 1 base short and J 1 base short, with 11 bases between. The CDR3 extends over 15 amino acids. The germline V gene encodes CDR1 MGHRA and CDR2 YSYEKL. The CDR3 sequence is CASSQGEDRSYEQYF. CDR3 DNA: TGCGCCAGCAGCCAAGGAGAGGACAGATCCTACGAGCAGTACTTC.

The V call is TRBV5-6, the J call TRBJ2-1; D is ambiguous. The V end was cut by 2 bases, the J end by 6 bases, with 6 bases between. From germline, CDR1 is SGHDT and CDR2 YYEEEE. This CDR3 region has 12 residues. CDR3 in amino acids: CASSLQTNEQFF. CDR3 DNA: TGTGCCAGCAGCTTACAGACCAATGAGCAGTTCTTC.

The rearrangement links TRBV6-4 to TRBJ1-1; 7 bases align to TRBD1. Germline V gene sequence: CDR1 MRHNA, CDR2 SNTAGT. J was trimmed by 6 bases and V by 2 bases; bases with no gene match: 6. The CDR3 extends over 14 amino acids. CDR3 nucleotide sequence: TGTGCCAGCAGTGACGGGGCAGGGGGGTCTGAAGCTTTCTTT. It codes for CASSDGAGGSEAFF.

The chain is built from TRBV7-2 and TRBJ2-2, with TRBD2 identical over 7 bases. Germline assignment: CDR1 SGHTA and CDR2 FQGNSA. The CDR3 loop spans 17 amino acids. Trimming took 7 bases from V and 5 from J; bases not matched to a gene: 16. CDR3: CASTTHHTLADTGELFF. The CDR3 region has the DNA TGTGCCAGCACCACCCACCATACCCTAGCGGATACCGGGGAGCTGTTTTTT.

The V and J genes are TRBV29-1 and TRBJ2-2; possibly TRBD1 for D (5 bases). Germline V gives CDR1 SQVTM, CDR2 ANQGSEA. With 4 bases removed from V and 4 bases from J, the gap between germline ends came to 10 bases. The CDR3 is made up of 13 amino acids. CDR3 sequence: CSVVWGPTGELFF. The CDR3 DNA follows: TGCAGCGTTGTTTGGGGCCCCACCGGGGAGCTGTTTTTT.

The chain couples TRBV11-2 to TRBJ1-3; the D is unclear. CDR1 and CDR2 (germline): SGHAT, FQNNGV. The CDR3 has 16 amino acids. V was pared by 2 bases and J by 1 base, with 12 bases between. The CDR3 loop is CASSLPHTLSGNTIYF. The CDR3 nucleotides are TGTGCCAGCAGCTTACCGCACACCTTATCTGGAAACACCATATATTTT.

Within the sample, this clone is medium-sized. The chain is built from TRBV27 and TRBJ2-1; D gene uncertain. This CDR3 is 15 amino acids long. CDR1 and CDR2 (germline): MNHEY, SMNVEV (reference sequence). V was clipped by 6 bases and J by 1 base, with 13 bases between them. CDR3 in DNA: TGTGCCAGCAGGATAGCAGATGATTCCTACAATGAGCAGTTCTTC. Its translation is CASRIADDSYNEQFF.

The chain recombines TRBV4-1 with TRBJ1-1; 7 positions agree with TRBD1. The CDR3 extends over 15 amino acids. The V gene's germline CDR1 is MGHRA and CDR2 YSYEKL. The trim removed 3 bases at V and 0 bases at J, leaving 4 bases unmatched. For the CDR3, the DNA is TGCGCCAGCAGCCAGGGACAGTTCATGAACACTGAAGCTTTCTTT. It yields the protein CASSQGQFMNTEAFF.

The chain employs TRBV6-1 and TRBJ1-4; 7 nucleotides line up with TRBD1. Germline V gives CDR1 MNHNS, CDR2 SASEGT. This CDR3 is 15 amino acids long. Losses at the gene ends were 5 bases for V and 7 bases for J; bases not matched to a gene: 10. CDR3 in DNA: TGTGCCAGCAGTCGAGAGGGGGCGCTAGGTGAAAAACTGTTTTTT. Protein: CASSREGALGEKLFF.

The V call is TRBV13, the J call TRBJ2-7; 11 bases agree with TRBD2. The germline V gene has CDR1 PRHDT and CDR2 FYEKMQ (reference sequence). The CDR3 sequence is 16 residues long. V trimming: 6 bases; J trimming: 2 bases; junction bases outside the gene matches: 9. CDR3 amino acids: CASSSGGAGTTYEQYF. DNA of the CDR3: TGTGCCAGCAGTAGCGGGGGGGCAGGAACCACCTACGAGCAGTACTTC.

This rearrangement joins TRBV25-1 to TRBJ1-6; D gene uncertain. V was pared by 1 base and J by 7 bases, with 17 bases between. Germline V lookup: CDR1 MGHDK, CDR2 SYGVNS. The CDR3 is made up of 17 amino acids. The CDR3 bases are TGTGCCAGCAGTGAATTCTCGTCGGGGTCGGCGAATTCACCCCTCCACTTT. It yields the protein CASSEFSSGSANSPLHF.

Within the sample, this clone is medium-sized (0.01 to 0.1%). V usage is TRBV7-8 and J usage is TRBJ1-1, with 7 positions matching TRBD1. V was pared by 2 bases and J by 1 base, with 4 bases of the junction left unmatched. The germline V gene encodes CDR1 SGHVS and CDR2 FQNEAQ. The CDR3 extends over 15 amino acids. The CDR3: CASSLTGAANTEAFF. DNA of the CDR3: TGTGCCAGCAGCTTAACAGGGGCCGCGAACACTGAAGCTTTCTTT.

The chain is built from TRBV6-6 and TRBJ2-3; possibly TRBD2 for D (6 bases). This CDR3 has 15 amino acids. V was trimmed by 2 bases and J by 1 base, leaving 10 bases between them. Germline CDR1 is MNHNY and CDR2 is SVGAGI (reference sequence). DNA for the CDR3: TGTGCCAGCAGTTACCTCGGGGGAGGCACAGATACGCAGTATTTT. It is translated as CASSYLGGGTDTQYF.

This clone appeared a single time. The chain has TRBV10-3 and TRBJ2-7; D might be TRBD2 (6 bases). The CDR3 extends over 15 amino acids. Germline assignment: CDR1 ENHRY and CDR2 SYGVKD. The ends were cut back, 5 bases at V and 1 base at J, with 15 bases in the middle. CDR3 coding DNA: TGTGCCATCAGTCCCCAAGCGGAGGGTTCCTACGAGCAGTACTTC. It is translated as CAISPQAEGSYEQYF.

V gene TRBV13 combines with J gene TRBJ2-5; D remains ambiguous. V lost 6 bases, J lost 5 bases, and 10 bases lay in between. This CDR3 has 12 residues. Germline assignment: CDR1 PRHDT and CDR2 FYEKMQ (reference sequence). The CDR3 protein is CASRYLAETQYF. The CDR3 nucleotides are TGTGCCAGCAGATACCTTGCGGAGACCCAGTACTTC.

The gene calls are TRBV27 and TRBJ2-1; 9 bases map to TRBD2. Germline-derived CDR1 and CDR2 are MNHEY and SMNVEV (reference sequence). CDR3 length equals 15 residues. V was pared by 4 bases and J by 5 bases, with 6 bases of the junction left unmatched. The CDR3 DNA reads TGTGCCAGCAGTTCCCCCGGGACTAGCCACAATGAGCAGTTCTTC. Its translation is CASSSPGTSHNEQFF.

V gene TRBV15 combines with J gene TRBJ1-1; a possible D gene is TRBD1 (5 bases). The germline gives CDR1 LNHNV, CDR2 YYDKDF (reference sequence). Trimming left V 1 base short and J 0 bases short, with 9 bases between. The CDR3 is made up of 15 amino acids. The CDR3 coding sequence is TGTGCCACCAGCAGAGGTCGGGGGATGAACACTGAAGCTTTCTTT. Translation gives CATSRGRGMNTEAFF.